Following are 27 T cell receptor beta chains from one sample sequenced in a study of monozygotic twins with inflammatory bowel disease. With the 5' RACE reads reprocessed, TCRdb shows one record per CDR3 protein and no DNA. The sample holds 330,000 or so distinct CDR3 sequences. The sample comprised blood. The receptor source for this set is a human donor with ulcerative colitis or Crohn's disease, or a healthy co-twin of an affected twin (not recorded which).

The chain has TRBV11-2 and TRBJ2-3. Germline CDR1 SGHAT, CDR2 FQNNGV. The CDR3 sequence is 15 residues long. CDR3 region: CASSSDRKGTDTQYF. The full variable domain, completed using reference TRBV11-2 and TRBJ2-3, is EAGVAQSPRYKIIEKRQSVAFWCNPISGHATLYWYQQILGQGPKLLIQFQNNGVVDDSQLPKDRFSAERLKGVDSTLKIQPAKLEDSAVYLCASSSDRKGTDTQYFGPGTRLTVL.

The chain couples TRBV2 to TRBJ2-2. Germline V lookup: CDR1 SNHLY, CDR2 FYNNEI. This CDR3 region has 14 residues. The CDR3 is CASTQATNTGELFF.

This chain links TRBV30 with TRBJ2-5. CDR3 length: 14 residues. Germline values: CDR1 GTSNPN, CDR2 SVGIG (reference sequence). The CDR3 reads CAWRVTSKKETQYF.

The chain uses TRBV5-1 and TRBJ2-7. CDR1 is SGHRS, CDR2 YFSETQ, per germline. The CDR3 runs to 12 residues. The CDR3 is CASGKTSYEQYF.

CDR3 amino acids: CATSDSPGTGDIQYF. The gene calls are TRBV24-1 and TRBJ2-4; the D call from TCRdb, TRBD1, cannot be confirmed without DNA. The germline CDR1 and CDR2 sequences are KGHDR and SFDVKD. The CDR3 loop spans 15 amino acids.

The chain is built from TRBV9 and TRBJ2-1; as DNA is missing, the TRBD2 call by TCRdb cannot be tested. Germline CDR1 reads SGDLS; CDR2 reads YYNGEE. The CDR3 is made up of 19 amino acids. The CDR3 region is CASSVDPQGPSGSDNEQFF.

The genes are TRBV20-1 and TRBJ1-6. This CDR3 region has 14 residues. Germline CDR1 DFQATT, CDR2 SNEGSKA (reference sequence). The CDR3 region is CSASPLGTNSPLHF.

The chain recombines TRBV24-1 with TRBJ2-1; TCRdb returns TRBD2, unconfirmable since there is no DNA. The CDR3 loop spans 14 amino acids. The germline CDR1 and CDR2 sequences are KGHDR and SFDVKD. The CDR3 reads CATSGGVGYNEQFF.

The chain links TRBV5-1 to TRBJ2-7; TCRdb proposes TRBD1, but this gene call is untestable without DNA. Germline V CDR1 and CDR2: SGHRS, YFSETQ. There are 15 residues in the CDR3. The CDR3 spells CASSPPGTGLREQYF.

The chain is built from TRBV28 and TRBJ2-7; TCRdb's D gene call, TRBD1, goes unchecked for lack of DNA. Germline CDR1 reads MDHEN; CDR2 reads SYDVKM. CDR3 size: 16 residues. CDR3 sequence: CASSFELGRGVYEQYF.

The chain carries TRBV20-1 and TRBJ1-6. Germline lookup yields CDR1 DFQATT and CDR2 SNEGSKA (reference sequence). This CDR3 is built from 17 residues. CDR3 region: CSATGRLGGAYNSPLHF.

This chain links TRBV7-9 with TRBJ1-2. The germline V gene encodes CDR1 SEHNR and CDR2 FQNEAQ (reference sequence). This CDR3 contains 14 residues. The CDR3 region is CASSLAGGKNGYTF.

The chain carries TRBV2 and TRBJ1-2; TCRdb outputs TRBD1, but without DNA this stays unchecked. CDR1 is SNHLY and CDR2 is FYNNEI in the germline V gene. This CDR3 has 16 residues. The CDR3 sequence: CASSELIPFQGYGYTF.

The genes are TRBV7-2 and TRBJ1-1; TCRdb indicates TRBD1, and absent DNA this call remains unverified. This CDR3 region has 14 residues. CDR1 and CDR2 from the germline V gene are SGHTA and FQGNSA. The CDR3 here is CASSLQGQGAEAFF.

V usage is TRBV4-1 and J usage is TRBJ1-2; TCRdb returns TRBD1, unconfirmable since there is no DNA. Germline lookup yields CDR1 MGHRA and CDR2 YSYEKL. This CDR3 has 18 amino acids. CDR3 region: CASSQDPNYRDTRYGYTF.

The chain recombines TRBV4-1 with TRBJ2-1; with no DNA, the TCRdb D assignment of TRBD1 cannot be verified. This CDR3 region has 13 residues. Germline CDR1 reads MGHRA; CDR2 reads YSYEKL. The CDR3 reads CASSQLGRVEQFF.

The rearrangement links TRBV2 to TRBJ2-1. The CDR3 contains 11 residues. Germline loops: CDR1 SNHLY, CDR2 FYNNEI. CDR3 sequence: CASTADNEQFF.

The rearrangement uses TRBV7-8 and TRBJ2-1; the TRBD2 assignment by TCRdb is unverifiable without DNA. The CDR3 extends over 13 amino acids. Germline loops: CDR1 SGHVS, CDR2 FQNEAQ. The CDR3 sequence: CASSGGRLNEQFF. Full variable domain (outside the CDR3, taken from reference TRBV7-8 and TRBJ2-1): GAGVSQSPRYKVAKRGQDVALRCDPISGHVSLFWYQQALGQGPEFLTYFQNEAQLDKSGLPSDRFFAERPEGSVSTLKIQRTQQEDSAVYLCASSGGRLNEQFFGPGTRLTVL.

The chain links TRBV5-4 to TRBJ2-5. The CDR3 consists of 14 residues. Germline V gives CDR1 SGHNT, CDR2 YYREEE (reference sequence). The CDR3: CASSPDVAQETQYF.

CDR3 in amino acids: CASSLVSGGRETQYF. The chain combines TRBV5-1 with TRBJ2-5; TCRdb gives TRBD2 as the D gene, but with no DNA this cannot be confirmed. In germline, CDR1 is SGHRS, CDR2 YFSETQ. There are 15 residues in the CDR3.

CDR3 loop: CASSRLMGSNYGYTF. This chain uses TRBV6-2 or TRBV6-3 with TRBJ1-2. Germline loops: CDR1 MNHEY, CDR2 SVGEGT. CDR3 length equals 15 residues.

The chain couples TRBV5-1 to TRBJ2-1; TCRdb gives TRBD1 as the D gene, but with no DNA this cannot be confirmed. The CDR3 covers 15 residues. Germline V gene sequence: CDR1 SGHRS, CDR2 YFSETQ. CDR3 in amino acids: CASSHPSDGHNEQFF.

The V and J genes are TRBV29-1 and TRBJ2-1; absent DNA, TCRdb's TRBD2 call cannot be checked. Germline V lookup: CDR1 SQVTM, CDR2 ANQGSEA. This CDR3 comprises 17 residues. CDR3 loop: CSVESGTSVNSYNEQFF.

The rearrangement links TRBV4-3 to TRBJ2-1; no DNA is available, so the TRBD1 call from TCRdb remains unchecked. Germline CDR1 reads LGHNA; CDR2 reads YSLEER. The CDR3 totals 16 residues. The CDR3 loop reads CASSQGLAGGFNEQFF.

The chain couples TRBV7-8 to TRBJ2-7; the TCRdb call, TRBD2, lacks DNA for checking. Germline V lookup: CDR1 SGHVS, CDR2 FQNEAQ. There are 14 residues in the CDR3. CDR3 residues: CASSQRADYYEQYF.

The chain couples TRBV12-3 or TRBV12-4 to TRBJ2-1; the TCRdb call, TRBD2, lacks DNA for checking. This CDR3 spans 15 amino acids. CDR3 sequence: CASSLGSGRDNERFF.

The rearrangement links TRBV24-1 to TRBJ2-7; TCRdb selects TRBD1, and the lack of DNA leaves this call unchecked. The germline V gene encodes CDR1 KGHDR and CDR2 SFDVKD. There are 14 residues in the CDR3. The CDR3 loop reads CATSGWDSAYEQYF.